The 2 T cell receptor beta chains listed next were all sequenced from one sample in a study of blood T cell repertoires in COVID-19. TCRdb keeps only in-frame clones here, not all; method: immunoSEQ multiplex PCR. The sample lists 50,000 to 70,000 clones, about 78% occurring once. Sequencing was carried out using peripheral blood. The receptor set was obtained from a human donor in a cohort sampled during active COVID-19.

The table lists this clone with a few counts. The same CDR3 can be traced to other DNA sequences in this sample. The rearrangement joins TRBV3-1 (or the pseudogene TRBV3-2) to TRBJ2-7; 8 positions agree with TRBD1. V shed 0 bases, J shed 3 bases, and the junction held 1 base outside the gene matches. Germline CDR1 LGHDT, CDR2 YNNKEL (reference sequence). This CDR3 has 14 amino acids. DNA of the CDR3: TGTGCCAGCAGCCAAGACGGGACAGGCTACGAGCAGTACTTC. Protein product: CASSQDGTGYEQYF.

DNA of the CDR3: TGTGCCAGCAGCGAGTCGGGACTAGCGGGAGCGGGCTCACAGTTCTTC. This gives the protein CASSESGLAGAGSQFF. The rearrangement links TRBV9 to TRBJ2-1; TRBD2 agrees at 14 bases. CDR1 SGDLS and CDR2 YYNGEE come from the germline V gene. The CDR3 loop spans 16 amino acids. The trim removed 3 bases at V and 13 bases at J, leaving 12 bases unmatched. Looking up the rest from reference TRBV9 and TRBJ2-1 gives the full variable domain: DSGVTQTPKHLITATGQRVTLRCSPRSGDLSVYWYQQSLDQGLQFLIQYYNGEERAKGNILERFSAQQFPDLHSELNLSSLELGDSALYFCASSESGLAGAGSQFFGPGTRLTVL.